Following are 2 T cell receptor beta chains from one sample sequenced in a study of T-cell reconstitution after alpha-beta-depleted transplantation in children. Unique molecular identifiers were built into the TCRbeta library. TCRdb re-called the PCR reads through MiXCR, storing one row per CDR3 protein. This sample has about 90,000 distinct CDR3 sequences, with 7% to 9% found just once. The sample here was PBMCs from the stem cell graft donor, taken from the stem cell graft. All receptors come from a human donor who donated a stem cell graft to a child with congenital amegakaryocytic thrombocytopenia.

This clonotype was detected ten times or more. The V gene is TRBV2, the J gene TRBJ2-5, with 10 bases matching TRBD1. This CDR3 has 15 amino acids. Germline trimming cut 3 bases from V and 5 bases from J; bases unmatched to any gene: 6. CDR1 is SNHLY, CDR2 FYNNEI, per germline. The CDR3 region has the DNA TGTGCCAGCAGTGATTCGGGACAGGGGTCGGAGACCCAGTACTTC. Translation: CASSDSGQGSETQYF.

This clonotype has ten or more counts. The chain links TRBV28 to TRBJ2-2, with D possibly TRBD1 on 5 matching bases. Germline lookup yields CDR1 MDHEN and CDR2 SYDVKM. This CDR3 has 17 residues. V dropped 6 bases and J dropped 3 bases, with 20 bases sitting between them. The CDR3 loop is CASSLDDRRDYTGELFF. The CDR3 coding sequence is TGTGCCAGCAGCCTCGATGACAGAAGAGACTACACCGGGGAGCTGTTTTTT.